Below are 12 T cell receptor beta chains sequenced from a single sample in a study of blood T cells in healthy people across ages. The use of a sample-barcoded 5' primer and a J-beta primer mix characterized a second PCR of about 6 to 12 cycles. TCRdb called the 5' RACE reads again in MiXCR, with one record for every CDR3 protein. The sample holds about 830,000 distinct CDR3 sequences, 62% seen once. The sample was blood. These receptors all stem from a man aged 30 to 39 in good health.

CDR3 protein: CASSPTRTSTNYGYTF. CDR3 nucleotide sequence: TGTGCCAGCAGTCCCACTCGGACTTCTACTAACTATGGCTACACCTTC. V and J are TRBV6-2 or TRBV6-3 and TRBJ1-2; no firm D call. V gave up 5 bases and J gave up 0 bases, with 16 bases separating them. The CDR3 length is 16 residues. Germline CDR1 reads MNHEY; CDR2 reads SVGEGT.

CDR3 DNA: TGCAGCGTCCTATCGACAGGAAGAACAGATACGCAGTATTTT. Encoded protein: CSVLSTGRTDTQYF. This chain joins TRBV29-1 and TRBJ2-3, with a tentative D call TRBD1 (6 bases). V was trimmed by 6 bases and J by 3 bases, leaving 16 bases between them. The CDR3 is 14 residues long. Germline assignment: CDR1 SQVTM and CDR2 ANQGSEA.

CDR3 region: CASRPPDREIPDTQYF. The CDR3 nucleotides are TGTGCCAGCAGACCACCAGACAGGGAGATCCCAGATACGCAGTATTTT. The rearrangement links TRBV6-2 or TRBV6-3 to TRBJ2-3; 7 bases are a match to TRBD1. Looked up from germline, CDR1 is MNHEY and CDR2 is SVGEGT. CDR3 length: 16 residues. The V and J ends lost 6 bases and 4 bases, in that order; junction bases with no gene match: 13.

The V gene is TRBV4-3, the J gene TRBJ2-7, with 7 bases identical to TRBD2. Losses at the gene ends were 4 bases for V and 3 bases for J; bases not matched to a gene: 12. The CDR3 is 16 amino acids. CDR1 and CDR2 (germline): LGHNA, YSLEER. CDR3: CASSPVHAGVFYEQYF. CDR3 nucleotides: TGCGCCAGCAGCCCCGTCCACGCGGGGGTTTTCTACGAGCAGTACTTC.

This clonotype has a handful of counts. The chain is built from TRBV2 and TRBJ2-3; possibly TRBD1 or TRBD2 for D (6 bases each). V lost 3 bases, J lost 2 bases, and 12 bases lay in between. The CDR3 length is 15 residues. The germline V gene has CDR1 SNHLY and CDR2 FYNNEI. CDR3 nucleotides: TGTGCCAGCAGTGATTGGGGGGCCTTCACAGATACGCAGTATTTT. Translating it yields CASSDWGAFTDTQYF.

The J gene is TRBJ2-5, the V gene TRBV6-5; unclear D gene. CDR1 is MNHEY and CDR2 is SVGAGI in the germline V gene. The V end lost 0 bases, the J end lost 11 bases, and 25 bases lay between the germline ends. CDR3 size: 17 residues. CDR3 DNA: TGTGCCAGCAGTTACTCCCGGCCGGCATCCATATACAATGAGCAGTACTTC. As protein: CASSYSRPASIYNEQYF.

The chain recombines TRBV7-2 with TRBJ2-6; D not resolved. The V end lost 5 bases, the J end lost 0 bases, and 11 bases lay between the germline ends. This CDR3 has 16 amino acids. Germline assignment: CDR1 SGHTA and CDR2 FQGNSA. The CDR3 loop is CASSPPRLSGANVLTF. CDR3 bases: TGTGCCAGCAGCCCCCCTCGACTCTCTGGGGCCAACGTCCTGACTTTC. Supplemented by reference TRBV7-2 and TRBJ2-6, the full variable domain reads GAGVSQSPSNKVTEKGKDVELRCDPISGHTALYWYRQSLGQGLEFLIYFQGNSAPDKSGLPSDRFSAERTGGSVSTLTIQRTQQEDSAVYLCASSPPRLSGANVLTFGAGSRLTVL.

The V and J genes are TRBV10-3 and TRBJ2-1; D gene uncertain. Trimming left V 0 bases short and J 4 bases short, with 7 bases between. The CDR3 extends over 14 amino acids. The V gene's germline CDR1 is ENHRY and CDR2 SYGVKD. CDR3: CAISESMGYNEQFF. The CDR3 DNA reads TGTGCCATCAGTGAGTCGATGGGATACAATGAGCAGTTCTTC.

The chain couples TRBV5-1 to TRBJ2-1; 7 bases agree with TRBD1. The germline gives CDR1 SGHRS, CDR2 YFSETQ. The CDR3 totals 15 residues. Germline trimming cut 4 bases from V and 2 bases from J; bases unmatched to any gene: 6. DNA of the CDR3: TGCGCCAGCAGCACGACAGGGCTGGCCTACAATGAGCAGTTCTTC. It specifies CASSTTGLAYNEQFF.

The sample holds one count of this clonotype. The chain links TRBV10-3 to TRBJ2-7, with TRBD1 identical over 12 bases. Unmatched junction bases numbered 10, after V lost 3 bases and J lost 4 bases. Germline values: CDR1 ENHRY, CDR2 SYGVKD. The CDR3 spans 17 residues. The CDR3, as DNA: TGTGCCATCAGTGACGGAGAGGGGACAGGGGGCGTGTACGAGCAGTACTTC. This encodes CAISDGEGTGGVYEQYF.

The chain has TRBV7-2 and TRBJ2-7; D possibly uses TRBD1 or TRBD2 (5 bases each). The CDR3 has 14 residues. V lost 7 bases to trimming and J lost 4 bases, with 17 bases between them. CDR1 and CDR2 (germline): SGHTA, FQGNSA. CDR3 DNA: TGTGCCAGCACCTTCGGGCAGGGAGCTTACGAGCAGTACTTC. Residues: CASTFGQGAYEQYF.

J is TRBJ2-7 and V is TRBV7-6; D is unclear. Trimming left V 3 bases short and J 5 bases short, with 11 bases between. Germline assignment: CDR1 SGHVS and CDR2 FNYEAQ. The CDR3 spans 13 residues. The CDR3 here is CASSLVSYNEQYF. CDR3 sequence (DNA): TGTGCCAGCAGCTTGGTCAGTTATAACGAGCAGTACTTC.